The next 19 T cell receptor beta chains were all read from a single sample in a study of technical replicates of blood from a few donors. Assay: immunoSEQ multiplex PCR; the TCRdb copy retains only in-frame clones and omits some. The table records nearly 90,000 clones, 95% of them present only once. The sequencing input was T cells isolated from PBMCs. Receptor source: a human donor in good health.

The J gene is TRBJ1-2, the V gene TRBV7-9, with no clear D. This CDR3 contains 13 residues. With 4 bases removed from V and 7 bases from J, the gap between germline ends came to 13 bases. The germline gives CDR1 SEHNR, CDR2 FQNEAQ (reference sequence). The CDR3 sequence: CASSSAPVPGYTF. CDR3 coding DNA: TGTGCCAGCAGCTCCGCACCGGTCCCTGGCTACACCTTC.

V and J are TRBV19 and TRBJ1-2; TRBD1 matches at 7 bases. The length of the CDR3 is 14 residues. V lost 6 bases, J lost 1 base, and 5 bases stayed unmatched. Germline V gene sequence: CDR1 LNHDA, CDR2 SQIVND (reference sequence). In DNA form, the CDR3 reads TGTGCCAGTAGAGGGGGACAGATTAACTATGGCTACACCTTC. It encodes CASRGGQINYGYTF. Full variable domain (missing parts from reference TRBV19 and TRBJ1-2): DGGITQSPKYLFRKEGQNVTLSCEQNLNHDAMYWYRQDPGQGLRLIYYSQIVNDFQKGDIAEGYSVSREKKESFPLTVTSAQKNPTAFYLCASRGGQINYGYTFGSGTRLTVV.

The chain recombines TRBV7-2 with TRBJ2-3; TRBD2 matches 8 bases. The germline V gene has CDR1 SGHTA and CDR2 FQGNSA. The CDR3 spans 18 residues. Germline trimming cut 2 bases from V and 2 bases from J; bases unmatched to any gene: 12. The CDR3 is CASSLLGLAGAYTDTQYF. The CDR3 nucleotides read TGTGCCAGCAGCTTACTAGGGCTAGCGGGCGCTTACACAGATACGCAGTATTTT.

V gene TRBV7-9 combines with J gene TRBJ1-2; possibly TRBD1 for D (6 bases). Germline V gene data show CDR1 as SEHNR and CDR2 as FQNEAQ (reference sequence). CDR3 length equals 12 residues. Trimming pared 9 bases from V and 3 bases from J, leaving 11 bases between. The CDR3 DNA follows: TGTGCCAGTTTGGACAGCTACTATGGCTACACCTTC. This sequence encodes CASLDSYYGYTF.

V is TRBV6-5 and J is TRBJ1-3; no firm D call. The germline V gene has CDR1 MNHEY and CDR2 SVGAGI. Trimming took off 0 bases at V and 4 bases at J, with 4 bases between the two ends. The CDR3 extends over 13 amino acids. The CDR3 reads CASSYSLGNTIYF. The CDR3 nucleotides read TGTGCCAGCAGTTACTCGCTAGGAAACACCATATATTTT.

The chain employs TRBV9 and TRBJ1-1; D unclear. Germline V gives CDR1 SGDLS, CDR2 YYNGEE. V lost 5 bases and J lost 1, with 9 bases in between. The CDR3 runs 13 residues. In nucleotides, the CDR3 is TGTGCCAGCAGTTTTACGGGGAACACTGAAGCTTTCTTT. Translation: CASSFTGNTEAFF.

This sequence joins TRBV9 and TRBJ2-7; no clear D gene. V was shortened by 4 bases and J by 2 bases, with 19 bases between the two germline ends. CDR1 and CDR2 (germline): SGDLS, YYNGEE. CDR3 length equals 16 residues. The CDR3 here is CASSYSVGPGTYEQYF. CDR3 nucleotide sequence: TGTGCCAGCAGCTATTCGGTCGGCCCAGGAACCTACGAGCAGTACTTC.

The J gene is TRBJ2-3, the V gene TRBV7-3, with TRBD2 matching 16 bases. The germline CDR1 and CDR2 sequences are SGHTA and FQGTGA. The trim removed 5 bases at V and 4 bases at J, leaving 6 bases unmatched. The length of the CDR3 is 17 residues. CDR3: CASSPLGTSGRADTQYF. CDR3 DNA sequence: TGTGCCAGCAGCCCGCTAGGGACTAGCGGGAGGGCAGATACGCAGTATTTT.

To note about this clone: Other DNA sequences of this sample code for an identical CDR3. The rearrangement uses TRBV18 and TRBJ1-1; D might be TRBD1 (5 bases). Germline V CDR1 and CDR2: KGHSH, LQKENI. The V end was cut by 3 bases, the J end by 2 bases, with 7 bases between. This CDR3 contains 13 residues. The CDR3 coding sequence is TGTGCCAGCTCACCCGGACAAAACACTGAAGCTTTCTTT. Protein product: CASSPGQNTEAFF.

Notes on this clone: Other DNA sequences from this sample encode an identical CDR3 as well. The chain uses TRBV2 and TRBJ2-7; D might be TRBD2 (6 bases). Trimming took off 4 bases at V and 3 bases at J, with 10 bases between the two ends. This CDR3 has 13 amino acids. The germline V gene has CDR1 SNHLY and CDR2 FYNNEI. The CDR3 DNA sequence: TGTGCCAGCAGTGGTGGGGGGAGCTACGAGCAGTACTTC. It is translated as CASSGGGSYEQYF.

Details on this clone: An end of the junction does not agree with germline; a read error may underlie this. Additional DNA sequences in this sample encode the identical CDR3. V usage is TRBV27 and J usage is TRBJ2-5; the match to TRBD2 covers 7 bases. This CDR3 has 16 residues. CDR1 and CDR2 (germline): MNHEY, SMNVEV (reference sequence). CDR3 sequence (DNA): TGTGCCAGCAGTCCCCTCGCGGCGGGAGAGGGAGAGACTCAGTACTTC. Protein sequence: CASSPLAAGEGETQYF.

V and J are TRBV14 and TRBJ1-1; no definite D call. Trimming shortened V by 3 bases and J by 4 bases, and 6 bases separated the two germline ends. The germline gives CDR1 SGHDN, CDR2 FVKESK. The CDR3 consists of 12 residues. For the CDR3, the DNA is TGTGCCAGCAGCCACTATTTCACTGAAGCTTTCTTT. Amino acid sequence: CASSHYFTEAFF. Together with reference TRBV14 and TRBJ1-1, the CDR3 gives the full variable domain: EAGVTQFPSHSVIEKGQTVTLRCDPISGHDNLYWYRRVMGKEIKFLLHFVKESKQDESGMPNNRFLAERTGGTYSTLKVQPAELEDSGVYFCASSHYFTEAFFGQGTRLTVV.

CDR3: CASSPPGQEAFF. The DNA for the CDR3 is TGTGCCAGCAGTCCACCGGGACAGGAAGCTTTCTTT. This rearrangement joins TRBV6-5 to TRBJ1-1, with 7 bases fitting TRBD1. The CDR3 is 12 residues long. Trimming at V came to 5 bases and at J to 8 bases, leaving 5 bases not matched to a gene. CDR1 is MNHEY and CDR2 is SVGAGI in the germline V gene.

This clone turned up a few times. The chain combines TRBV21-1 with TRBJ2-2; the D segment call TRBD2 is taken from the table without a DNA check. TRBV21-1 is termed a pseudogene. This CDR3 comprises 15 residues. The CDR3 sequence is CASSKGLAGAGELFF. In nucleotides, the CDR3 is TGTGCCAGCAGCAAAGGACTAGCGGGAGCCGGGGAGCTGTTTTTT.

The CDR3 coding sequence is TGTGCCAGCAGCGTAGATCTCACAGGGGGCGGAGACGGGGAGCTGTTTTTT. Its translation is CASSVDLTGGGDGELFF. The rearrangement uses TRBV9 and TRBJ2-2, with 9 bases identical to TRBD1. V was clipped by 0 bases and J by 7 bases; unmatched bases: 10. The CDR3 is 17 amino acids. Germline assignment: CDR1 SGDLS and CDR2 YYNGEE.

The chain couples TRBV7-6 to TRBJ2-5, with 13 bases matching TRBD2. Germline loops: CDR1 SGHVS, CDR2 FNYEAQ. This CDR3 contains 15 residues. Trimming took 5 bases from V and 5 from J; bases not matched to a gene: 5. The CDR3 DNA reads as TGTGCCAGCAGCCTCGGACTAGCGGGAGTGGAGACCCAGTACTTC. Amino acids: CASSLGLAGVETQYF.

The J gene is TRBJ2-1, the V gene TRBV7-6; D is possibly TRBD1 (6 bases). Germline V CDR1 and CDR2: SGHVS, FNYEAQ. V lost 3 bases, J lost 4 bases, and 19 bases lay in between. The CDR3 runs to 17 residues. This chain's CDR3 is CASSFTQGSGQYNEQFF. Here the CDR3 DNA reads TGTGCCAGCAGCTTTACCCAGGGGAGCGGCCAATACAATGAGCAGTTCTTC.

The rearrangement links TRBV27 to TRBJ1-2; no definite D call. CDR1 and CDR2 (germline): MNHEY, SMNVEV (reference sequence). CDR3 length: 11 amino acids. Trimming removed 10 bases from V and 4 bases from J, with 10 bases in between. The CDR3 region is CATIHSYGYTF. Written as DNA, the CDR3 is TGTGCCACCATTCACAGCTATGGCTACACCTTC.

This sequence joins TRBV5-1 and TRBJ1-1, with 9 bases identical to TRBD1. The CDR3 runs to 14 residues. Germline-derived CDR1 and CDR2 are SGHRS and YFSETQ. J gave up 0 bases and V 7 bases, and 4 bases lay outside the gene matches. The CDR3 reads CASGTGNMNTEAFF. The DNA for the CDR3 is TGCGCCAGCGGGACAGGGAATATGAACACTGAAGCTTTCTTT.